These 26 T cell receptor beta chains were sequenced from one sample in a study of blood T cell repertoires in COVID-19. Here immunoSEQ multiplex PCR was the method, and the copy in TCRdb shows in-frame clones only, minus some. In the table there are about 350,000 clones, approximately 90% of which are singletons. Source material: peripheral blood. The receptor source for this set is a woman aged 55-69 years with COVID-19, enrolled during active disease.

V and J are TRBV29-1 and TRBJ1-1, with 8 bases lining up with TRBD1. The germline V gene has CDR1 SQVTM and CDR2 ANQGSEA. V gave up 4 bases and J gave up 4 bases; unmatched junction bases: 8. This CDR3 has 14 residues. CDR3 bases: TGCAGCGTTGCGGGACAGGTATCTGGCACTGAAGCTTTCTTT. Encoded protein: CSVAGQVSGTEAFF.

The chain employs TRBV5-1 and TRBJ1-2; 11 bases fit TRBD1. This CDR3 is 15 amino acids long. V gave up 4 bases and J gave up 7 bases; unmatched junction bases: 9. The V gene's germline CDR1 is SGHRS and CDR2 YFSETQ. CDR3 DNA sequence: TGCGCCAGCAGCGCAAGGACAGGGGGCCAGGTTGGCTACACCTTC. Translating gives CASSARTGGQVGYTF.

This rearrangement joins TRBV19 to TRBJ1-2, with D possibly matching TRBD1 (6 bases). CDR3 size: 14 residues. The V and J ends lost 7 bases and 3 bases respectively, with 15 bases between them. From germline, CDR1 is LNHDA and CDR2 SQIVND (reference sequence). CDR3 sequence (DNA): TGTGCCAGTACCGCAGGGGCGAGGCACTATGGCTACACCTTC. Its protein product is CASTAGARHYGYTF.

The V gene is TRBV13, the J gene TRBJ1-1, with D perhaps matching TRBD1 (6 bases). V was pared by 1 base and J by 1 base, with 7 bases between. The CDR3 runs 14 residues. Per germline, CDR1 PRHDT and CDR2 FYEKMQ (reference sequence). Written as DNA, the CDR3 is TGTGCCAGCAGCTTAGTGGACAGGAACACTGAAGCTTTCTTT. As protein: CASSLVDRNTEAFF.

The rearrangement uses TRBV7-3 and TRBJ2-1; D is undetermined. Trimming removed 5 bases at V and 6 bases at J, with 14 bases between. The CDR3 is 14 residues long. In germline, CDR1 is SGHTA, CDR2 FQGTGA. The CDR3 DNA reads TGTGCCAGCAGCCCAGGCTTTAGTGTCAATGAGCAGTTCTTC. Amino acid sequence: CASSPGFSVNEQFF. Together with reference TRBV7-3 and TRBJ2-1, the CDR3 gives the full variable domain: GAGVSQTPSNKVTEKGKYVELRCDPISGHTALYWYRQSLGQGPEFLIYFQGTGAADDSGLPNDRFFAVRPEGSVSTLKIQRTERGDSAVYLCASSPGFSVNEQFFGPGTRLTVL.

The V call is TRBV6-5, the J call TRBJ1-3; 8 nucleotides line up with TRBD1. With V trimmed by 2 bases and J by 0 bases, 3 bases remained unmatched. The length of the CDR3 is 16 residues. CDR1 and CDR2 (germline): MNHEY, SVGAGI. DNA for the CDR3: TGTGCCAGCAGTTACGCGACAGGGGTCTCTGGAAACACCATATATTTT. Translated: CASSYATGVSGNTIYF.

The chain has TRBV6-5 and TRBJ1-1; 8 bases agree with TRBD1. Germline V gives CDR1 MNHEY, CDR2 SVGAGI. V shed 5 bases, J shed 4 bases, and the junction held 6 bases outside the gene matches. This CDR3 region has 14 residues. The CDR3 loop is CASSPTGAGTEAFF. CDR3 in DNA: TGTGCCAGCAGTCCGACAGGGGCTGGCACTGAAGCTTTCTTT.

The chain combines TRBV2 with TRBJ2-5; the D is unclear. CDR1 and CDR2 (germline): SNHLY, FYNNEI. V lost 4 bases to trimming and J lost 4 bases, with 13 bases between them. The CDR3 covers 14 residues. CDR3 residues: CASSVGADSETQYF. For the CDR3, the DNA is TGTGCCAGCAGTGTTGGCGCGGATTCAGAGACCCAGTACTTC.

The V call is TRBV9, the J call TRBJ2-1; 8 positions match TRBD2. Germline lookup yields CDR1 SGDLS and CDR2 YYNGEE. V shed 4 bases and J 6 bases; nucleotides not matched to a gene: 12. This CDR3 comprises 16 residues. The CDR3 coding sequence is TGTGCCAGCAGCCCGGAACCGGGACTAGTCGGCAATGAGCAGTTCTTC. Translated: CASSPEPGLVGNEQFF.

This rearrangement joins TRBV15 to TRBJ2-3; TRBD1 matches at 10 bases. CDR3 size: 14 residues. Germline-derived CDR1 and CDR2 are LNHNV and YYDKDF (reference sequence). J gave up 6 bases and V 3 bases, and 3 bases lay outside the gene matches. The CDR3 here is CATSSDRGPDTQYF. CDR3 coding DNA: TGTGCCACCAGCAGTGACAGGGGGCCCGATACGCAGTATTTT.

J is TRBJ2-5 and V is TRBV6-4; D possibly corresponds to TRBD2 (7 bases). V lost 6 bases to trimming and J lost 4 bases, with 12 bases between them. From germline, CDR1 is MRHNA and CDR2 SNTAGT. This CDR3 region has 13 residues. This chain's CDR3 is CASSRGAGETQYF. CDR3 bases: TGTGCCAGCAGCCGGGGGGCTGGAGAGACCCAGTACTTC.

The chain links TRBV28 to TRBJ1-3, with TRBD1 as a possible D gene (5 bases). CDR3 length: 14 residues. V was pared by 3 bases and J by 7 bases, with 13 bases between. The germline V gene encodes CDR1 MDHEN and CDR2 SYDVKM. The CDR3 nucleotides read TGTGCCAGCAGTTTGGAAGGCAGGGCTAACACCATATATTTT. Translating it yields CASSLEGRANTIYF.

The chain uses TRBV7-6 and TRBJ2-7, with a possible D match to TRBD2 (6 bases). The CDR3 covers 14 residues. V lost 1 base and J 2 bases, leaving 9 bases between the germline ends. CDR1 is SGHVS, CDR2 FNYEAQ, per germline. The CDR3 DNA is TGTGCCAGCAGCTTAGAGGGAGGCCCCTACGAGCAGTACTTC. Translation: CASSLEGGPYEQYF.

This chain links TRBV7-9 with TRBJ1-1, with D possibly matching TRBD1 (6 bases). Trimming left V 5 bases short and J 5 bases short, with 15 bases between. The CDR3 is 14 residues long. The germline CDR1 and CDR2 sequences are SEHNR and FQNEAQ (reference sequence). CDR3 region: CASSQTDSRTEAFF. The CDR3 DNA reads TGTGCCAGCAGCCAGACGGACAGTCGGACTGAAGCTTTCTTT.

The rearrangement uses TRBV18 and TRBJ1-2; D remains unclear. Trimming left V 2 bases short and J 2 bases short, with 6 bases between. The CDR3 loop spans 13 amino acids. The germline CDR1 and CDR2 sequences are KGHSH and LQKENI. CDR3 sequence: CASSPIENYGYTF. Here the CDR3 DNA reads TGTGCCAGCTCACCAATAGAGAACTATGGCTACACCTTC.

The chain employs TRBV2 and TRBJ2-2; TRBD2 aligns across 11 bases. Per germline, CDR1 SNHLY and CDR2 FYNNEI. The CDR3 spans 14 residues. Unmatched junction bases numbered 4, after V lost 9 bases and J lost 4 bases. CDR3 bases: TGTGCCAGATCTAGCGGGGGGTTCACCGGGGAGCTGTTTTTT. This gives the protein CARSSGGFTGELFF.

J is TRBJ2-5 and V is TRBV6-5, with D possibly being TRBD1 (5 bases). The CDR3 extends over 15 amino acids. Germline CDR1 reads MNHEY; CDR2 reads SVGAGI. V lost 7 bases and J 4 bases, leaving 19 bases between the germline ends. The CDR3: CASTQGIGPGETQYF. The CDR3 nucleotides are TGTGCCAGCACGCAGGGCATTGGCCCAGGAGAGACCCAGTACTTC.

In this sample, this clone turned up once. The CDR3 region has the DNA TGTGCCAGCAGCATTGCGGGTACCGGGGAGCTGTTTTTT. Amino acids: CASSIAGTGELFF. This rearrangement joins TRBV11-2 to TRBJ2-2; D possibly corresponds to TRBD2 (5 bases). The CDR3 spans 13 residues. V was cut by 5 bases and J by 5 bases, with 9 bases left in between. The germline V gene encodes CDR1 SGHAT and CDR2 FQNNGV.

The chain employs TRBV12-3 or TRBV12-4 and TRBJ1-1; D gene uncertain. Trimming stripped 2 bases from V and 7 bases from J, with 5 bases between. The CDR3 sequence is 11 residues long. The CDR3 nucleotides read TGTGCCAGCAGTTTACAGGTTGAAGCTTTCTTT. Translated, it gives CASSLQVEAFF.

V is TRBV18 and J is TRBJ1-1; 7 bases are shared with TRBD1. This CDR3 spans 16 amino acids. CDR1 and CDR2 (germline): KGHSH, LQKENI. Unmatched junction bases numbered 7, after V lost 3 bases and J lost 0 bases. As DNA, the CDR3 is TGTGCCAGCTCACCGGGACAGACTTTCATGAACACTGAAGCTTTCTTT. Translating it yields CASSPGQTFMNTEAFF.

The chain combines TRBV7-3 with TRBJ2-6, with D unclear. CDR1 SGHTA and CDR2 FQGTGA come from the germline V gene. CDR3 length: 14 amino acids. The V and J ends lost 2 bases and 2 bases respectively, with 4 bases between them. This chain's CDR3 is CASSLGAGANVLTF. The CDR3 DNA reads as TGTGCCAGCAGCTTAGGAGCTGGGGCCAACGTCCTGACTTTC.

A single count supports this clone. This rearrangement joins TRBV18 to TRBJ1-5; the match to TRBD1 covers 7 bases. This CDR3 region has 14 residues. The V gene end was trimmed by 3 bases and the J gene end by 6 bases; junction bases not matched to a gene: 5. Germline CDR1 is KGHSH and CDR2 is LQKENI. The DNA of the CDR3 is TGTGCCAGCTCACCTACAGGGGACGGTCAGCCCCAGCATTTT. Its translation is CASSPTGDGQPQHF. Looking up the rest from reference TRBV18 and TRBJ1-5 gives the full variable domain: NAGVMQNPRHLVRRRGQEARLRCSPMKGHSHVYWYRQLPEEGLKFMVYLQKENIIDESGMPKERFSAEFPKEGPSILRIQQVVRGDSAAYFCASSPTGDGQPQHFGDGTRLSIL.

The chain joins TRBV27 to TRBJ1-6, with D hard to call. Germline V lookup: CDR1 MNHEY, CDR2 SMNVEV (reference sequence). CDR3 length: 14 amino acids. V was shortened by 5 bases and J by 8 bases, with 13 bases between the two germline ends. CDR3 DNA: TGTGCCAGCAGTCGTGGAGGAGGGCATTCACCCCTCCACTTT. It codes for CASSRGGGHSPLHF.

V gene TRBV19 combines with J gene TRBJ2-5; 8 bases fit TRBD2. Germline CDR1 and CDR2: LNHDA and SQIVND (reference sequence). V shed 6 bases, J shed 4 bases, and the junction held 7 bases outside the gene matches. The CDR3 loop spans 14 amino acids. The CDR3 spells CASRPPGGRETQYF. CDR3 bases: TGTGCCAGTAGACCTCCGGGGGGGCGAGAGACCCAGTACTTC.

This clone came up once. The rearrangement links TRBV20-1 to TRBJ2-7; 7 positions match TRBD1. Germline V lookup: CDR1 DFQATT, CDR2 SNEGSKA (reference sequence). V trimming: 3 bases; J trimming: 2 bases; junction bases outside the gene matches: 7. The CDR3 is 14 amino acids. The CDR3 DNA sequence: TGCAGTGCTAGTTTTACAGGGGTTCCCTACGAGCAGTACTTC. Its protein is CSASFTGVPYEQYF.

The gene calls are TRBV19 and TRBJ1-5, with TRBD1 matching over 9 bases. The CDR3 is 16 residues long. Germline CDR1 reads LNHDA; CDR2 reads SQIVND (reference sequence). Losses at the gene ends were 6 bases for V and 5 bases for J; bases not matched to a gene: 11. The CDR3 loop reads CASSPEQGADDQPQHF. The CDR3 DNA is TGTGCCAGTAGCCCTGAACAGGGGGCGGATGATCAGCCCCAGCATTTT.